This entry concerns a single TCR beta chain. The record originates from a study of blood T cell repertoires in COVID-19. Assay used: immunoSEQ multiplex PCR; TCRdb lists only in-frame clones, some missing. The sample holds approximately 99,000 clones, roughly 84% seen once. Sequenced input: peripheral blood. The clonotype was recovered from a woman in her sixties in a cohort sampled during active or convalescent COVID-19.

Written as DNA, the CDR3 is TGTGCCAGCAGCTTAGATGGGGCAGGTCTCACCGGGGAGCTGTTTTTT. Residues: CASSLDGAGLTGELFF. This chain uses TRBV11-3 with TRBJ2-2; D possibly corresponds to TRBD1 (5 bases). The germline CDR1 and CDR2 sequences are SGHNT and YENEEA. This CDR3 is built from 16 residues. V lost 0 bases and J lost 4, with 12 bases in between.